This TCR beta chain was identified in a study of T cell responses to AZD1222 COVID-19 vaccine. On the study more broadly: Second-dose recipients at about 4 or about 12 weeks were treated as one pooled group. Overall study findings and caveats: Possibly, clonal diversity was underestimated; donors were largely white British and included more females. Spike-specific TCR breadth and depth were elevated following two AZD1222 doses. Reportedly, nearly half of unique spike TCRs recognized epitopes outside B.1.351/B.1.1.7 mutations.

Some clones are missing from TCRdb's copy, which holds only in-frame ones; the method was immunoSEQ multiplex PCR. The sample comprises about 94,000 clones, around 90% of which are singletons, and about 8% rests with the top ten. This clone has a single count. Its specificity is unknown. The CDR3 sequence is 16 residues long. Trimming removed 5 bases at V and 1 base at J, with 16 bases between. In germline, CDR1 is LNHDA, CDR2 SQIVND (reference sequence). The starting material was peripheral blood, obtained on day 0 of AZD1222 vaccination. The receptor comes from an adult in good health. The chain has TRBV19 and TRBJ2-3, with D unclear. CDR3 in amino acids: CASSPWTYSGTDTQYF. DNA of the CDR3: TGTGCCAGTAGTCCCTGGACGTACTCCGGCACAGATACGCAGTATTTT.